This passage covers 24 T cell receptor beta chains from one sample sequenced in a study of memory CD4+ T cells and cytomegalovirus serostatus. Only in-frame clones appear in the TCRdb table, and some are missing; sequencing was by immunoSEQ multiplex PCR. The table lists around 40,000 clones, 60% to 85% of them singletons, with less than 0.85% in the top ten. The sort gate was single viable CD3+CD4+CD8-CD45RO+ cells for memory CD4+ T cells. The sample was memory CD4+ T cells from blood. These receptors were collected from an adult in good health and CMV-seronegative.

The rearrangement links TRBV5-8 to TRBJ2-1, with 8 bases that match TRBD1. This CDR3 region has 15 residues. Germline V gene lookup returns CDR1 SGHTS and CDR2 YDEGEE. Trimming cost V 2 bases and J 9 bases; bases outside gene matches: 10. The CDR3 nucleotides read TGTGCCAGCAGCTTCCGCCAGGGGGCGCATCCTGAGCAGTTCTTC. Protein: CASSFRQGAHPEQFF. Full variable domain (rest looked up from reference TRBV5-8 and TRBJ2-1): EAGVTQSPTHLIKTRGQQATLRCSPISGHTSVYWYQQALGLGLQFLLWYDEGEERNRGNFPPRFSGRQFPNYSSELNVNALELEDSALYLCASSFRQGAHPEQFFGPGTRLTVL.

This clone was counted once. The CDR3 DNA follows: TGTGCCAGCAGGGAAAGACAGGGGTGGGGCTACAATGAGCAGTTCTTC. Its translation: CASRERQGWGYNEQFF. The chain employs TRBV2 and TRBJ2-1; TRBD1 matches at 8 bases. The germline V gene encodes CDR1 SNHLY and CDR2 FYNNEI. V shed 6 bases and J 3 bases; nucleotides not matched to a gene: 10. The CDR3 is 16 amino acids.

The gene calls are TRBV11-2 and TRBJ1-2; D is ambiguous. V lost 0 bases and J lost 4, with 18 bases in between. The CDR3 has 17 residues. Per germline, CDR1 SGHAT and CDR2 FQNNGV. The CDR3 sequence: CASSLDPNAMRVYGYTF. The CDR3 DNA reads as TGTGCCAGCAGCTTAGATCCAAATGCGATGCGGGTCTATGGCTACACCTTC.

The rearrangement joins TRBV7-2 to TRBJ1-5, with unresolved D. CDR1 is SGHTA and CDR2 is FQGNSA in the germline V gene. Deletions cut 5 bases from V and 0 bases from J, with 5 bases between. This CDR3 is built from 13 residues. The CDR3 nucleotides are TGTGCCAGCAGCCCGAATAGCAATCAGCCCCAGCATTTT. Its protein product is CASSPNSNQPQHF.

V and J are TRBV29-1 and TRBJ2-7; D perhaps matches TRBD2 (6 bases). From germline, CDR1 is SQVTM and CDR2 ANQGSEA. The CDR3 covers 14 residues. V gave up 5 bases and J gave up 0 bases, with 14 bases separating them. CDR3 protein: CSVYGAGGSYEQYF. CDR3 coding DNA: TGCAGCGTTTACGGGGCCGGGGGCTCCTACGAGCAGTACTTC.

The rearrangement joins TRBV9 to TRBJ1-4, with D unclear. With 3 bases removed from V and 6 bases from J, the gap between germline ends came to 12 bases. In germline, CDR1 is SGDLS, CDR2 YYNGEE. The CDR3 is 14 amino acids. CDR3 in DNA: TGTGCCAGCAGCGCCGGACGGAGTGATGAAAAACTGTTTTTT. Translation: CASSAGRSDEKLFF.

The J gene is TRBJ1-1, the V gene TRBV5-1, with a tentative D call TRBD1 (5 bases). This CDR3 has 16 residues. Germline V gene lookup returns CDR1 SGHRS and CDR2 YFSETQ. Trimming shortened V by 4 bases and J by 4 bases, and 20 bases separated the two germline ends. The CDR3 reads CASSSSVGGLGTEAFF. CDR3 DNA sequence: TGCGCCAGCAGCAGCTCCGTGGGGGGTCTTGGCACTGAAGCTTTCTTT.

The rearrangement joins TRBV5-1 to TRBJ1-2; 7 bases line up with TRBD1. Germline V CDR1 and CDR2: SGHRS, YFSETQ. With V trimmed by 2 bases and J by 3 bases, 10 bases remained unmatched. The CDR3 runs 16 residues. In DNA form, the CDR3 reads TGCGCCAGCAGCTTACTGGACAGGCCACTGGACTATGGCTACACCTTC. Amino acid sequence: CASSLLDRPLDYGYTF.

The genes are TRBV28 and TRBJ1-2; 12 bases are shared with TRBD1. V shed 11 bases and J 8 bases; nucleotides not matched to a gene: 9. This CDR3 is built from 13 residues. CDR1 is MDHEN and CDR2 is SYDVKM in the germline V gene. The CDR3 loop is CALRGQGAKGYTF. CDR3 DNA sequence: TGTGCCCTAAGGGGACAGGGGGCGAAGGGCTACACCTTC.

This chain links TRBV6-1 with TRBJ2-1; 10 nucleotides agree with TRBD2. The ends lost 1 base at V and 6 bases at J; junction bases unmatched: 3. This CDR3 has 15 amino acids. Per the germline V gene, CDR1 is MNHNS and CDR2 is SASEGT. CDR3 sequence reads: CASSEGSGGFNEQFF. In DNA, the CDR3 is TGTGCCAGCAGTGAAGGTAGCGGGGGGTTCAATGAGCAGTTCTTC.

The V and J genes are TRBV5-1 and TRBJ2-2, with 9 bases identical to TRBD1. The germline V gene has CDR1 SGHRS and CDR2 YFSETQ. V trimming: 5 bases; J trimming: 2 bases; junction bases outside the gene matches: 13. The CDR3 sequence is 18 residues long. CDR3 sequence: CASRLQGATKLNTGELFF. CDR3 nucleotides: TGCGCCAGCAGACTACAGGGGGCGACCAAGCTTAACACCGGGGAGCTGTTTTTT. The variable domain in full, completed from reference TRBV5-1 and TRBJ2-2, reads KAGVTQTPRYLIKTRGQQVTLSCSPISGHRSVSWYQQTPGQGLQFLFEYFSETQRNKGNFPGRFSGRQFSNSRSEMNVSTLELGDSALYLCASRLQGATKLNTGELFFGEGSRLTVL.

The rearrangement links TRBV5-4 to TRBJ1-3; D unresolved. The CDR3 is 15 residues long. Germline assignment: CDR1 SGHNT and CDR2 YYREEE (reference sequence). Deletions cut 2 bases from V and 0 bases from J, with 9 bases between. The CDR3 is CASSLNERSGNTIYF. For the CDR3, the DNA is TGTGCCAGCAGCTTAAACGAGCGCTCTGGAAACACCATATATTTT.

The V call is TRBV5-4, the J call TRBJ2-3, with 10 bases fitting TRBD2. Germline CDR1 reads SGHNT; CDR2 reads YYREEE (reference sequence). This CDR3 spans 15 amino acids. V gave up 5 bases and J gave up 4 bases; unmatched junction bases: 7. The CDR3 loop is CASRPEAGGADTQYF. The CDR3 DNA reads TGTGCCAGCAGACCGGAAGCGGGGGGGGCAGATACGCAGTATTTT.

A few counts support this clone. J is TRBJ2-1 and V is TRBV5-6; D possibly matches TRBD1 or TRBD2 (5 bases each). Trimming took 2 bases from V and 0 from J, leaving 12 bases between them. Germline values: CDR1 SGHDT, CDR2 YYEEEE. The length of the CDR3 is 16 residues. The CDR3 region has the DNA TGTGCCAGCAGCTTAAGAGGGGTCACCTCCTACAATGAGCAGTTCTTC. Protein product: CASSLRGVTSYNEQFF.

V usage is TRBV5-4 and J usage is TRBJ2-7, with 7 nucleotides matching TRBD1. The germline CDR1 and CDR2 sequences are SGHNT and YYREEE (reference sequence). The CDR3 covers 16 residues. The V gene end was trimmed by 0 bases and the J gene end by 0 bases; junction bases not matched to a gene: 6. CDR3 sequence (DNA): TGTGCCAGCAGCTTGGGTGGGGGACAGACCTCCTACGAGCAGTACTTC. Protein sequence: CASSLGGGQTSYEQYF.

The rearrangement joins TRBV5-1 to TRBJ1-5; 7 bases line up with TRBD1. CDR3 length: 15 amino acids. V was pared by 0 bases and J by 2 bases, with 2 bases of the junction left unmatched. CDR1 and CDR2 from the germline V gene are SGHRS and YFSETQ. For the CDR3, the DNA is TGCGCCAGCAGCTTGGATACAGGGGGCAATCAGCCCCAGCATTTT. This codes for CASSLDTGGNQPQHF.

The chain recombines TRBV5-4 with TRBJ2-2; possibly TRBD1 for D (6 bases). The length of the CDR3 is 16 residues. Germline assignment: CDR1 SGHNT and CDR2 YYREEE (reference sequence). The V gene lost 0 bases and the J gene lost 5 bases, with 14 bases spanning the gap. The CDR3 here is CASSLDRVGTTGELFF. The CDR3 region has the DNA TGTGCCAGCAGCTTGGACAGGGTCGGGACAACCGGGGAGCTGTTTTTT.

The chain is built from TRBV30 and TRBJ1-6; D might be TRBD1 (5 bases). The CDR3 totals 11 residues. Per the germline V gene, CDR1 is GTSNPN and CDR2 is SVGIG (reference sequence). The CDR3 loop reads CGGGDNSPLHF. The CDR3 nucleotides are TGTGGAGGAGGGGATAATTCACCCCTCCACTTT.

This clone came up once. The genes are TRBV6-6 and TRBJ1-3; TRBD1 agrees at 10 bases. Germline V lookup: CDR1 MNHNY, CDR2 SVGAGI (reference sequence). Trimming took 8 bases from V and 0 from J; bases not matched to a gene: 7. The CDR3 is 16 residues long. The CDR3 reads CASGTGDNFSGNTIYF. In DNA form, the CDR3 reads TGTGCCAGCGGGACAGGGGACAATTTCTCTGGAAACACCATATATTTT.

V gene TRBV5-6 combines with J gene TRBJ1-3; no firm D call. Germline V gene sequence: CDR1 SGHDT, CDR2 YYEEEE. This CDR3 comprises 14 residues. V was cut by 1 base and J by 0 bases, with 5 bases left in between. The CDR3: CASSLPFSGNTIYF. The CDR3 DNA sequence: TGTGCCAGCAGCTTGCCTTTCTCTGGAAACACCATATATTTT.

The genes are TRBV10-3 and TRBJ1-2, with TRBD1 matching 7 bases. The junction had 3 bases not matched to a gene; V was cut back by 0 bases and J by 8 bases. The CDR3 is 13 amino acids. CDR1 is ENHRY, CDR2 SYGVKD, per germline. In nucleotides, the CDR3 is TGTGCCATCAGTGAGTCACAGGGGAGCGGCTACACCTTC. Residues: CAISESQGSGYTF.

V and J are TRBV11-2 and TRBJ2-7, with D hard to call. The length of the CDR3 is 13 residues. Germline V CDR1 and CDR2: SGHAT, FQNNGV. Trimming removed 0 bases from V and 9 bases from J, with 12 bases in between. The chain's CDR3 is CASSLDREKVQYF. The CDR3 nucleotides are TGTGCCAGCAGCTTAGATCGAGAGAAGGTGCAGTACTTC.

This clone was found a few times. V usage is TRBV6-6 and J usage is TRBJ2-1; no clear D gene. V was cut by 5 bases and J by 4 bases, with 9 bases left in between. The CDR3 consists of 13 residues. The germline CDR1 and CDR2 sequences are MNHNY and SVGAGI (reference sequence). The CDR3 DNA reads TGTGCCAGCAGTGCGCAGGCATACAATGAGCAGTTCTTC. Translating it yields CASSAQAYNEQFF.

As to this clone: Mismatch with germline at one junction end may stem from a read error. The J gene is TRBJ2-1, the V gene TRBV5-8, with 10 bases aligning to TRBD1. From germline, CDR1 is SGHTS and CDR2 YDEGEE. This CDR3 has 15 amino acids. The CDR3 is CASRVTGGSHNEQFF. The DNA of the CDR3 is TGTGCCAGCAGAGTGACAGGGGGCTCCCACAATGAGCAGTTCTTC.